One sample yielded the 12 T cell receptor beta chains listed below, sequenced in a study of tissue T cells after allogeneic stem cell transplantation. Profiling relied on immunoSEQ multiplex PCR, and the TCRdb table lists in-frame clones only, not all of them. The sample contains 7,500 to 9,000 clones, about 42% of which appear only once. As to time point: mouse harvest day 7 after allogeneic transplant. Each mouse received 10^7 T-cell-depleted marrow cells plus 10^6 splenic CD5+ T cells by tail vein. Sample: gut tissue. The receptors were sampled from a female BALB/c mouse given C57BL/6 T cells with graft-versus-host disease after an allogeneic hematopoietic cell transplant.

This clone was counted a few times. These gene names are mouse names. The read falls 1 residue short of the CDR3 end, and the missing part is taken from the germline J gene. The chain is built from TRBV15 and TRBJ2-5; D not certain. The germline gives CDR1 SGHND, CDR2 FRSKSL. The CDR3 contains 14 residues. Trimming removed 2 bases at V and 0 bases at J, with 6 bases between. Here the CDR3 reads CASSLSGNQDTQYF. The covered CDR3 bases are TGTGCCAGCAGTTTATCGGGTAACCAAGACACCCAGTAC.

With regard to this clone: Gene names follow the mouse nomenclature. The read is 1 residue too short to cover the CDR3 end, so that end is filled in from the germline J gene. This sequence joins TRBV3 and TRBJ1-1, with 7 bases fitting TRBD1. The CDR3 sequence is 14 residues long. V lost 1 base to trimming and J lost 2 bases; unmatched junction nucleotides: 1. CDR1 and CDR2 from the germline V gene are SNHLY and FYNGKV (reference sequence). The part of the CDR3 DNA that was read is TGTGCCAGCAGCTTAGAAGGGGGCAACACAGAAGTCTTC. Its translation: CASSLEGGNTEVF. The entire CDR3 sequence reads CASSLEGGNTEVFF.

Comment on this clone: Gene and germline names: mouse. The read is 1 residue too short to cover the CDR3 end, so that end is filled in from the germline J gene. The chain recombines TRBV19 with TRBJ1-1; 9 nucleotides agree with TRBD1. The CDR3 is 14 residues long. Germline V gene sequence: CDR1 FNHDT, CDR2 SITEND (reference sequence). V lost 2 bases to trimming and J lost 6 bases; unmatched junction nucleotides: 5. CDR3 residues: CASSIGTGSPEVFF. CDR3 DNA, as far as it was read: TGTGCCAGCAGTATTGGGACAGGGAGCCCAGAAGTCTTC.

For this clone: Each gene name is a mouse one. The observed sequence ends 1 residue before the CDR3 terminus, with the missing tail filled in from the germline J gene. The chain employs TRBV19 and TRBJ2-5, with 8 bases identical to TRBD1. This CDR3 contains 13 residues. The V segment lost 2 bases and the J segment 5 bases; nucleotides outside the gene matches: 1. CDR1 and CDR2 from the germline V gene are FNHDT and SITEND (reference sequence). The CDR3 bases that were read are TGTGCCAGCAGTATCAGGGGGCGAGACACCCAGTAC. Amino acids: CASSIRGRDTQY. The whole CDR3 is CASSIRGRDTQYF. Complete variable domain (other parts from reference TRBV19 and TRBJ2-5): GGIITQTPKFLIGQEGQKLTLKCQQNFNHDTMYWYRQDSGKGLRLIYYSITENDLQKGDLSEGYDASREKKSSFSLTVTSAQKNEMAVFLCASSIRGRDTQYFGPGTRLLVL.

This clone rates as medium-sized. These gene names are mouse names. The read falls 1 residue short of the CDR3 end, and the missing part is taken from the germline J gene. The chain is built from TRBV29 and TRBJ2-7; D might be TRBD1 (5 bases). This CDR3 is 11 amino acids long. CDR1 is MSHET and CDR2 is SYDVDS in the germline V gene. Trimming took 5 bases from V and 4 from J, leaving 6 bases between them. The covered CDR3 bases are TGTGCTAGCAGTACAGGATATGAACAGTAC. The encoded protein is CASSTGYEQY. The full CDR3 is CASSTGYEQYF.

Only a few counts were recorded for this clone. Gene names and germline refer to mouse. The CDR3 extends 1 residue past the end of the read, so its final part is completed from the germline J gene. The chain combines TRBV26 with TRBJ1-3; TRBD1 matches at 10 bases. CDR3 length equals 15 residues. Germline CDR1 reads KGHPV; CDR2 reads FQNQEV (reference sequence). Germline trimming cut 4 bases from V and 3 bases from J; bases unmatched to any gene: 3. The CDR3 sequence: CASSRGQGDGNTLYF. CDR3 bases read: TGTGCCAGCAGTCGTGGACAGGGGGATGGAAATACGCTCTAT.

As concerns this clone: Genes here carry mouse names. The read gets to within 1 residue of the CDR3 end, and the germline J gene fills in the rest. The gene calls are TRBV13-2 and TRBJ2-3; the match to TRBD2 covers 13 bases. The CDR3 spans 15 residues. Germline loops: CDR1 NNHNN, CDR2 SYGAGS (reference sequence). V shed 2 bases, J shed 4 bases, and the junction held 1 base outside the gene matches. CDR3 bases read: TGTGCCAGCGGTGAGGGACTGGGGGGGTCAGAAACGCTGTAT. It translates to CASGEGLGGSETLY. The complete CDR3 protein is CASGEGLGGSETLYF.

As for this clone: The germline and genes are mouse ones. The read terminates 1 residue before the CDR3 end, so the remaining end is supplied by the germline J gene. The chain links TRBV19 to TRBJ1-2, with D maybe TRBD1 (5 bases). This CDR3 has 12 amino acids. Deletions cut 2 bases from V and 7 bases from J, with 9 bases between. CDR1 is FNHDT and CDR2 is SITEND in the germline V gene (reference sequence). The CDR3 sequence is CASSMGLIDYTF. The sequenced part of the CDR3 DNA is TGTGCCAGCAGTATGGGACTTATCGACTACACC.

This clone was detected only a few times. Here the gene names and germline are mouse. The CDR3 end falls 1 residue outside the read, so it is completed with the germline J gene. The chain uses TRBV26 and TRBJ1-1, with 7 nucleotides matching TRBD1. This CDR3 comprises 13 residues. Germline V gene lookup returns CDR1 KGHPV and CDR2 FQNQEV (reference sequence). V was clipped by 5 bases and J by 0 bases; unmatched bases: 0. The CDR3 sequence: CASSTGANTEVFF. The covered CDR3 bases are TGTGCCAGCAGTACAGGGGCAAACACAGAAGTCTTC.

A single count supports this clone. Germline and genes: mouse. The CDR3 end lies 1 residue beyond the end of the read and is filled in from the germline J gene. The gene calls are TRBV12-1 and TRBJ2-7; 7 nucleotides align to TRBD2. CDR1 and CDR2 from the germline V gene are SGHSN and HYEKVE. V gave up 6 bases and J gave up 4 bases; unmatched junction bases: 8. The CDR3 length is 13 residues. Incomplete CDR3 DNA: TGTGCCAGCAGTGAAGACTGGGCTTATGAACAGTAC. Its protein product is CASSEDWAYEQY. The complete CDR3 reads CASSEDWAYEQYF. Filled out from reference TRBV12-1 and TRBJ2-7, the complete variable domain reads DSGVVQSPRHIIKEKGGRSVLTCIPISGHSNVVWYQQTLGKELKFLIQHYEKVERDKGFLPSRFSVQQFDDYHSEMNMSALELEDSAMYFCASSEDWAYEQYFGPGTRLTVL.

A note on this clone: All gene names here are mouse names. Read sequence stops 1 residue before the CDR3 end, and the germline J gene provides the missing end. V and J are TRBV15 and TRBJ1-4; D remains unclear. Germline V gives CDR1 SGHND, CDR2 FRSKSL. There are 13 residues in the CDR3. V was trimmed by 3 bases and J by 4 bases, leaving 6 bases between them. CDR3 bases read: TGTGCCAGCAGTTTGAACAACAACGAAAGATTATTT. Amino acids: CASSLNNNERLF. The entire CDR3 is CASSLNNNERLFF.

In the case of this clone: Any gene name here is a mouse gene name. The read comes to an end 1 residue before the CDR3 does, leaving the germline J gene to fill in the end. The V gene is TRBV13-1, the J gene TRBJ2-3, with TRBD2 identical over 8 bases. After removal of 2 bases from V and 0 bases from J, the junction contained 5 bases not matched to a gene. In germline, CDR1 is NSHNY, CDR2 SYGAGN. CDR3 length: 16 residues. The CDR3 is CASSDWGVSSAETLYF. CDR3 bases read: TGTGCCAGCAGTGACTGGGGGGTCTCTAGTGCAGAAACGCTGTAT.